Below are 20 T cell receptor beta chains sequenced from a single sample in a study of blood T cell repertoires in COVID-19. The data were produced by immunoSEQ multiplex PCR, yet TCRdb's version contains in-frame clones alone and is incomplete. The data show under 200,000 clones, about four fifths seen once. Sequencing was performed on peripheral blood. The receptor set was obtained from a man between 65 and 85 years old with active or convalescent COVID-19.

This clone was detected only a few times. The chain employs TRBV5-1 and TRBJ1-6; 7 nucleotides align to TRBD1. CDR1 is SGHRS and CDR2 is YFSETQ in the germline V gene. V dropped 4 bases and J dropped 6; count of bases not matched to a gene: 4. The CDR3 sequence is 14 residues long. In DNA, the CDR3 is TGCGCCAGCAGCCCACAGGGGCCTAATTCACCCCTCCACTTT. This encodes CASSPQGPNSPLHF.

V gene TRBV5-1 combines with J gene TRBJ1-2; the D gene is possibly TRBD1 (6 bases). Germline CDR1 reads SGHRS; CDR2 reads YFSETQ. The CDR3 has 15 residues. The V gene lost 2 bases and the J gene lost 8 bases, with 19 bases spanning the gap. CDR3 coding DNA: TGCGCCAGCAGCTTCCCTGACAGGATTCAAGGAGGCTACACCTTC. Translating gives CASSFPDRIQGGYTF.

DNA for the CDR3: TGTGCCAGCAGTTGGGACAGGGGCGACTACGAGCAGTACTTC. This encodes CASSWDRGDYEQYF. This chain links TRBV27 with TRBJ2-7; 10 bases fit TRBD1. After removal of 4 bases from V and 3 bases from J, the junction contained 3 bases not matched to a gene. Looked up from germline, CDR1 is MNHEY and CDR2 is SMNVEV (reference sequence). This CDR3 is 14 amino acids long.

The rearrangement uses TRBV5-4 and TRBJ2-3; 11 bases are a match to TRBD2. Germline CDR1 reads SGHNT; CDR2 reads YYREEE (reference sequence). The junction had 5 bases not matched to a gene; V was cut back by 5 bases and J by 0 bases. The CDR3 has 16 residues. This CDR3 is CASRSGTSGSTDTQYF. The CDR3 bases are TGTGCCAGCAGGTCCGGGACTAGCGGTAGCACAGATACGCAGTATTTT.

The DNA of the CDR3 is TGTGCCAGCATGCAACAGGGGGCTGAAACTGAAGCTTTCTTT. It is translated as CASMQQGAETEAFF. This sequence joins TRBV2 and TRBJ1-1, with 9 bases lining up with TRBD1. Germline V gives CDR1 SNHLY, CDR2 FYNNEI. With V trimmed by 7 bases and J by 5 bases, 8 bases remained unmatched. The CDR3 has 14 residues.

The J gene is TRBJ2-1, the V gene TRBV9, with D unresolved. V was clipped by 6 bases and J by 10 bases, with 11 bases between them. Germline V gene lookup returns CDR1 SGDLS and CDR2 YYNGEE. The CDR3 loop spans 11 amino acids. CDR3 loop: CASTYRREQFF. In DNA, the CDR3 is TGTGCCAGCACTTACAGACGGGAGCAGTTCTTC.

In nucleotides, the CDR3 is TGCAGCGTCAACCTTGCCGCAGGGGCGCATGAGCAGTTCTTC. Translated, it gives CSVNLAAGAHEQFF. The rearrangement links TRBV29-1 to TRBJ2-1; D is perhaps TRBD1 (6 bases). V lost 6 bases and J lost 8, with 20 bases in between. The CDR3 consists of 14 residues. Germline assignment: CDR1 SQVTM and CDR2 ANQGSEA.

V gene TRBV10-3 combines with J gene TRBJ2-3; tentative D call: TRBD2 (5 bases). V lost 6 bases and J lost 0, with 19 bases in between. The V gene's germline CDR1 is ENHRY and CDR2 SYGVKD. The CDR3 is made up of 17 amino acids. CDR3 bases: TGTGCCATCAGCACACAAACTTGGACTCGTAGCACAGATACGCAGTATTTT. Encoded protein: CAISTQTWTRSTDTQYF.

The chain has TRBV3-1 (or the pseudogene TRBV3-2) and TRBJ1-1; 10 bases agree with TRBD1. The CDR3 has 15 residues. Germline V gives CDR1 LGHDT, CDR2 YNNKEL (reference sequence). The V gene end was trimmed by 2 bases and the J gene end by 2 bases; junction bases not matched to a gene: 2. The CDR3 sequence: CASSQRDRGNTEAFF. The CDR3, as DNA: TGTGCCAGCAGCCAACGGGACAGGGGAAACACTGAAGCTTTCTTT.

This clone came up many times. This sequence joins TRBV5-4 and TRBJ1-2; D not resolved. There are 12 residues in the CDR3. Trimming removed 1 base from V and 8 bases from J, with 9 bases in between. In germline, CDR1 is SGHNT, CDR2 YYREEE (reference sequence). This CDR3 reads CASSLPGYGYTF. In DNA, the CDR3 is TGTGCCAGCAGCTTGCCCGGGTACGGCTACACCTTC. The complete variable domain, with remaining parts taken from reference TRBV5-4 and TRBJ1-2, reads ETGVTQSPTHLIKTRGQQVTLRCSSQSGHNTVSWYQQALGQGPQFIFQYYREEENGRGNFPPRFSGLQFPNYSSELNVNALELDDSALYLCASSLPGYGYTFGSGTRLTVV.

The chain links TRBV9 to TRBJ1-1, with D possibly TRBD1 on 6 matching bases. From germline, CDR1 is SGDLS and CDR2 YYNGEE. V was trimmed by 3 bases and J by 10 bases, leaving 19 bases between them. The CDR3 loop spans 14 amino acids. The CDR3 is CASSASLEGDVAFF. Written as DNA, the CDR3 is TGTGCCAGCAGCGCCTCGCTCGAGGGGGATGTAGCTTTCTTT.

This rearrangement joins TRBV27 to TRBJ2-7; maybe TRBD2 (5 bases). V lost 3 bases and J 1 base, leaving 19 bases between the germline ends. The CDR3 consists of 17 residues. Germline V CDR1 and CDR2: MNHEY, SMNVEV (reference sequence). The CDR3 loop reads CASSLTNSQIGSYEQYF. In DNA, the CDR3 is TGTGCCAGCAGTTTGACTAATAGTCAGATAGGGTCCTACGAGCAGTACTTC.

The V and J genes are TRBV4-3 and TRBJ1-1; 10 bases line up with TRBD1. CDR1 and CDR2 (germline): LGHNA, YSLEER. The CDR3 loop spans 15 amino acids. V shed 2 bases and J 5 bases; nucleotides not matched to a gene: 5. As DNA, the CDR3 is TGCGCCAGCAGCCAATTGCGGGACAGGGGAACTGAAGCTTTCTTT. Its translation is CASSQLRDRGTEAFF.

V usage is TRBV30 and J usage is TRBJ1-1; D not certain. Trimming pared 4 bases from V and 3 bases from J, leaving 15 bases between. Germline V gene sequence: CDR1 GTSNPN, CDR2 SVGIG (reference sequence). CDR3 length equals 14 residues. CDR3: CAWTDFGRHTEAFF. The DNA for the CDR3 is TGTGCCTGGACAGATTTCGGGAGGCACACTGAAGCTTTCTTT.

This clone was counted only a few times. The chain links TRBV5-1 to TRBJ1-4, with D perhaps TRBD1 (6 bases). The CDR3 has 14 residues. The germline gives CDR1 SGHRS, CDR2 YFSETQ. V was clipped by 2 bases and J by 5 bases, with 10 bases between them. CDR3 sequence: CASSLGGDNEKLFF. In nucleotides, the CDR3 is TGCGCCAGCAGCTTAGGGGGGGACAATGAAAAACTGTTTTTT.

The chain couples TRBV3-1 (or the pseudogene TRBV3-2) to TRBJ1-1; D perhaps matches TRBD1 (6 bases). Per germline, CDR1 LGHDT and CDR2 YNNKEL (reference sequence). The V and J ends lost 4 bases and 1 base respectively, with 10 bases between them. This CDR3 is 14 amino acids long. CDR3 DNA sequence: TGTGCCAGCAGCCTACAGGGATGGAACACTGAAGCTTTCTTT. Protein: CASSLQGWNTEAFF.

This chain uses TRBV7-2 with TRBJ1-4; D is uncertain. The CDR3 has 14 amino acids. Germline loops: CDR1 SGHTA, CDR2 FQGNSA. Trimming removed 1 base at V and 4 bases at J, with 7 bases between. CDR3 residues: CASSLGGSNEKLFF. CDR3 DNA sequence: TGTGCCAGCAGCTTAGGAGGGAGTAATGAAAAACTGTTTTTT.

This clone was recorded only once. The V gene is TRBV9, the J gene TRBJ2-7; D not certain. Per the germline V gene, CDR1 is SGDLS and CDR2 is YYNGEE. V was trimmed by 2 bases and J by 7 bases, leaving 19 bases between them. This CDR3 comprises 15 residues. The CDR3 is CASSVTPGTFGEQYF. The DNA for the CDR3 is TGTGCCAGCAGCGTTACTCCTGGAACTTTCGGGGAGCAGTACTTC.

This clone was seen a handful of times. The chain combines TRBV9 with TRBJ2-2; 7 bases line up with TRBD2. V lost 0 bases to trimming and J lost 0 bases; unmatched junction nucleotides: 2. Germline lookup yields CDR1 SGDLS and CDR2 YYNGEE. This CDR3 is 16 amino acids long. The CDR3 reads CASSVGRGANTGELFF. DNA of the CDR3: TGTGCCAGCAGCGTAGGCCGGGGGGCGAACACCGGGGAGCTGTTTTTT.

This chain links TRBV7-9 with TRBJ2-6; 8 positions match TRBD1. Germline V lookup: CDR1 SEHNR, CDR2 FQNEAQ (reference sequence). Trimming removed 6 bases from V and 2 bases from J; junction bases left unmatched: 6. The CDR3 is made up of 16 amino acids. As DNA, the CDR3 is TGTGCCAGCAGAAAGGACAGGGCACCTGGGGCCAACGTCCTGACTTTC. Residues: CASRKDRAPGANVLTF.